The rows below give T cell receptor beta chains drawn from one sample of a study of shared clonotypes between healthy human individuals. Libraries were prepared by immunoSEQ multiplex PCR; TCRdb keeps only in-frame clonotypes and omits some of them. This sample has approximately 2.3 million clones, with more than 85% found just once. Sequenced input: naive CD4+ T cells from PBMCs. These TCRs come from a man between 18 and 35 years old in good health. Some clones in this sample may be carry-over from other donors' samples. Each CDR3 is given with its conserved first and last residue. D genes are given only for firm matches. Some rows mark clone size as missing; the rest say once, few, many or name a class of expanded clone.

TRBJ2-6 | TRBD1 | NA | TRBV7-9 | TGTGCCAGCAGCAGGGGGACAGCTGGGGCCAACGTCCTGACTTTC | CASSRGTAGANVLTF
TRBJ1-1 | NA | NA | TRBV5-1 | TGCGCCAGCAGCTTGCTGGGGACTGAAGCTTTCTTT | CASSLLGTEAFF
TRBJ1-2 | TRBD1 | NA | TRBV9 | TGTGCCAGCAGCACCCAGATTTGGACAGGCCCTCAAACGAACTATGGCTACACCTTC | CASSTQIWTGPQTNYGYTF
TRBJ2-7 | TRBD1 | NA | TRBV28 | TGTGCCAGCAGTTTTACAGGGGGTAGGCTTGAGCAGTACTTC | CASSFTGGRLEQYF
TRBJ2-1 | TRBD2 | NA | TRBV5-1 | TGCGCCAGCAGCCTCCCTAGCGGCCTATACAATGAGCAGTTCTTC | CASSLPSGLYNEQFF
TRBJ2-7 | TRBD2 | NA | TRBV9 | TGTGCCACAGGGAGGGGCTACGAGCAGTACTTC | CATGRGYEQYF
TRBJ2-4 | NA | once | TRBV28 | TGTGCCAGCAGTTCAGCCGGGGTCTTGGCCAAAAACATTCAGTACTTC | CASSSAGVLAKNIQYF
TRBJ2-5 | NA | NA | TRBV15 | TGTGCCACCAGCAGGGGACTGGCACTCCAAGAGACCCAGTACTTC | CATSRGLALQETQYF
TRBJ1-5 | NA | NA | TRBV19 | TGTGCCAGTAGGTTAAGTTCAGGGGGCAATCAGCCCCAGCATTTT | CASRLSSGGNQPQHF
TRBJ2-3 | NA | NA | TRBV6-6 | TGTGCCAGCTCCCCAGCAGGCTCCACAGATACGCAGTATTTT | CASSPAGSTDTQYF
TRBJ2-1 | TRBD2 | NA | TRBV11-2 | TGTGCCAGCAGCTTAATCCGGTATAGCGGGAGCCTCGAAGTGGTCGGGCAGTTCTTC | CASSLIRYSGSLEVVGQFF
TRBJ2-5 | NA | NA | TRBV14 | TGTGCCAGCAGCCCACATTGGGGAACAGAACAAGAGACCCAGTACTTC | CASSPHWGTEQETQYF
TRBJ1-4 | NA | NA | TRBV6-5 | TGTGCCAGCAGAGGACAGTCAAGGGTGTTTTTT | CASRGQSRVFF
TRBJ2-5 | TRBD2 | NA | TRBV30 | TGTGCCTGGAGTGAGGGGCTAGCGGGACAAGAGACCCAGTACTTC | CAWSEGLAGQETQYF
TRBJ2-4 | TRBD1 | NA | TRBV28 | TGTGCCAGCAGTCGGACAGGGTCCGGGGTAAACATTCAGTACTTC | CASSRTGSGVNIQYF
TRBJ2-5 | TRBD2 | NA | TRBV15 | TGTGCCACCAGCAGAGATAGGGTGACTAGCGGGTACCATGAGACCCAGTACTTC | CATSRDRVTSGYHETQYF
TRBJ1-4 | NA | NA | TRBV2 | TGTGCCAGCAGTGAAACTTGGGCAGAAAGTAATGAAAAACTGTTTTTT | CASSETWAESNEKLFF
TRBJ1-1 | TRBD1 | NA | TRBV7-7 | TGTGCCAGCAGCTTAGGCAGGGGGGATGAAGCTTTCTTT | CASSLGRGDEAFF
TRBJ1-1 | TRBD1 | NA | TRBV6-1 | TGTGCCAGCAGAGGGGACAGAGAAGCTTTCTTT | CASRGDREAFF
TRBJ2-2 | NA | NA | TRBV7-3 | TGTGCCAGCAGCTTCTTAGCCAGGGTCGCACCCGGGGAGCTGTTTTTT | CASSFLARVAPGELFF
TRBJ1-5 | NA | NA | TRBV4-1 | TGCGCCAGCAGCCAACTCTCACTGGGGGTTTACTATCAGCCCCAGCATTTT | CASSQLSLGVYYQPQHF
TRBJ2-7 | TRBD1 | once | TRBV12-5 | TGTGCTAGTGGTTTAGGGTCCCGGGACAGGGGGCAGGGGGCCTACGAGCAGTACTTC | CASGLGSRDRGQGAYEQYF
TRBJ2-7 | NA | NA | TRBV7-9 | TGTGCCAGCAGCACAACCAGGACGGAAGGGCTCGAGCAGTACTTC | CASSTTRTEGLEQYF
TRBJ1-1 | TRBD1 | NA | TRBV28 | TGTGCCAGCAGTTTATATGGACAGGGACCAGAATTTTTT | CASSLYGQGPEFF
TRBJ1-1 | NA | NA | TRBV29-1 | TGCAGCGTTGAACCGTCTCCGAACACTGAAGCTTTCTTT | CSVEPSPNTEAFF
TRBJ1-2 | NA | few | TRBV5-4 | TGTGCCAGCAGGTCCGGGAACAACTATGGCTACACCTTC | CASRSGNNYGYTF
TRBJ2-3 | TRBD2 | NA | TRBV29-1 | TGCAGCGTGGAAAAGACTAGCGGGATCACAGATACGCAGTATTTT | CSVEKTSGITDTQYF
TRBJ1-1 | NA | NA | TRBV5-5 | TGTGCCAGCAGCTTATTGGACAAGAACACTGAAGCTTTCTTT | CASSLLDKNTEAFF
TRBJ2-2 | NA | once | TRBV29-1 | TGCAGCGTGGCCGGACTGTACACCGGGGAGCTGTTTTTT | CSVAGLYTGELFF
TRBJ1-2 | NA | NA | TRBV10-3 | TGTGCCATCAGTGAGTCGGGGACTGTCTATGGCTACACCTTC | CAISESGTVYGYTF
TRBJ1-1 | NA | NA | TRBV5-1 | TGCGCCAGCAGCTTGGCGGGGTGGAACACTGAAGCTTTCTTT | CASSLAGWNTEAFF
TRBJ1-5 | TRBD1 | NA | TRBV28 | TGTGCCAGCACCAACCAGGGGGCATCGTGGCCCCAGCATTTT | CASTNQGASWPQHF
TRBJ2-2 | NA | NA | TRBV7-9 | TGTGCCAGCAGCAACAGAGTCGGGGAGCTGTTTTTT | CASSNRVGELFF
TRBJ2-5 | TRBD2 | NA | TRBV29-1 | TGCAGCGTTGCAGGGGGACTAGCGGGAGTCATCGAAGAGACCCAGTACTTC | CSVAGGLAGVIEETQYF
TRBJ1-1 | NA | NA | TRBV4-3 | TGCGCCAGCAGCCAAGGAACGGTAGGGAAGGGTGGTGGAGCTTTCTTT | CASSQGTVGKGGGAFF
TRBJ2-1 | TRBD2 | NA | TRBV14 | TGTGCCAGCAGCCTCACTAGCGGATCCTACAATGAGCAGTTCTTC | CASSLTSGSYNEQFF
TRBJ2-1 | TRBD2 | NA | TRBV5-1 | TGCGCCAGCAGCTTGGAAGGACTAGCGGGAGTCAATGAGCAGTTCTTC | CASSLEGLAGVNEQFF
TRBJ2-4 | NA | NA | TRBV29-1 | TGCAGCGTCCGACTCCACGACCAAAACATTCAGTACTTC | CSVRLHDQNIQYF
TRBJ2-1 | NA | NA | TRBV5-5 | TGTGCCAGCAGCTGGGGCCAAAGCTCCTACAATGAGCAGTTCTTC | CASSWGQSSYNEQFF
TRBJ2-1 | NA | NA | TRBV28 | TGTGCCAGCAGTCCCAATCTTAACAATGAGCAGTTCTTC | CASSPNLNNEQFF
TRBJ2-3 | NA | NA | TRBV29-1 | TGCAGCGTTGAAGATCGAATGTGGCAGGGTAGGGATACGCAGTATTTT | CSVEDRMWQGRDTQYF
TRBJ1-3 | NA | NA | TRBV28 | TGTGCCAGCAGTTTATTGGGAAACACCATATATTTT | CASSLLGNTIYF
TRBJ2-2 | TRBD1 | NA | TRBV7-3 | TGTGCCAGCAGCCTTGGACAGGGAACCGGGGAGCTGTTTTTT | CASSLGQGTGELFF
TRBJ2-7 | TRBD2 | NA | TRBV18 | TGTGCCAGCTCACCACCTGGACTAGCGGGTTCCTACGAGCAGTACTTC | CASSPPGLAGSYEQYF
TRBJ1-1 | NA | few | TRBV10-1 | TGCGCTATCCCGCGCGACACTGAAGCTTTCTTT | CAIPRDTEAFF
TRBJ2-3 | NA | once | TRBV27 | TGTGCCAGCAGCTTATATGTGGGAGAGGGTGTCGGGTTCTACGCAGATACGCAGTATTTT | CASSLYVGEGVGFYADTQYF
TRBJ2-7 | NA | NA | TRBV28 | TGTGCCAGCAGTCCCCGGCAGGGGTGGTACGAGCAGTACTTC | CASSPRQGWYEQYF
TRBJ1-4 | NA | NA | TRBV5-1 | TGCGCCAGCCGCGAACTAACATCAACTAATGAAAAACTGTTTTTT | CASRELTSTNEKLFF
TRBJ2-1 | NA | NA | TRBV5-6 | TGTGCCAGCAGCTTGAGGGACTTGGGTTCCTACAATGAGCAGTTCTTC | CASSLRDLGSYNEQFF
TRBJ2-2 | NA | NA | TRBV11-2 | TGTGCCAGCAGCTTGGATCGTGCTTGGGGATCCGGGGAGCTGTTTTTT | CASSLDRAWGSGELFF
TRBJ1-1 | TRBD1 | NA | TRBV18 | TGTGCCAGCTCACCAGGACCGGGACAGGGGGCGCTGAACACTGAAGCTTTCTTT | CASSPGPGQGALNTEAFF
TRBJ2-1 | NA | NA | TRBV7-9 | TGTGCCAGCACCACGACCTCGGGCAGTACTTTAAACAATGAGCAGTTCTTC | CASTTTSGSTLNNEQFF
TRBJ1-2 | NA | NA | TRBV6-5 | TGTGCCAGCAGTTACCACGGGGGTGGCTACACCTTC | CASSYHGGGYTF
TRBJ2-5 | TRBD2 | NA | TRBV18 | TGTGCCAGCTCAGACGGGACTAGCGGGAGGGCCCTGGAGACCCAGTACTTC | CASSDGTSGRALETQYF
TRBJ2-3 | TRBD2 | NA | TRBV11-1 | TGTGCCAGCAGCTTCCGACTAGCGGTGGGCACAGATACGCAGTATTTT | CASSFRLAVGTDTQYF
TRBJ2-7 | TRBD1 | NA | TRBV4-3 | TGCGCCAGCAGCCGGGGACAGGACCTAACCTACGAGCAGTACTTC | CASSRGQDLTYEQYF